This T cell receptor beta chain was profiled in a study of T cell responses to AZD1222 COVID-19 vaccine. Overall study context: Some second doses came at about 4 weeks and others at about 12 weeks; these were pooled. Overall study findings and caveats: Nearly half of unique spike-specific TCRs reportedly avoided B.1.351 and B.1.1.7 mutated regions.

CDR3 length equals 13 residues. In germline, CDR1 is WSHSY, CDR2 SAAADI. The ends were cut back, 4 bases at V and 2 bases at J, with 8 bases in the middle. In regard to this clone: Its antigen is unidentified.

Profiling relied on immunoSEQ multiplex PCR, and the TCRdb table lists in-frame clones only, not all of them. Here the sample spans roughly 29,000 clones, about 93% being singletons. This sequence joins TRBV10-2 and TRBJ1-2, with D possibly TRBD1 on 6 matching bases. The source is an adult in good health. The input for sequencing was peripheral blood, taken on day 0 of AZD1222 vaccination. CDR3 bases: TGCGCCAGCAGTGTTACAGGGAACTATGGCTACACCTTC. This sequence encodes CASSVTGNYGYTF.